One sample yielded the 12 T cell receptor beta chains listed below, sequenced in a study of technical replicates of blood from a handful of donors (dated by TCRdb to about 2017). To prepare the library, the immunoSEQ multiplex PCR assay was applied. The source is immuneACCESS, and TCRdb retained only in-frame sequences with V and J called. Part of the clones is not carried over; for the studies checked, unresolved V genes explain less than half of this, and the remainder is unexplained. This sample has approximately 100,000 clones in its table, and around 96% of those were observed once. Together, the top ten hold 0.21% of the sample. The sample taken for sequencing was T cells isolated from PBMCs. The receptors originated from a human donor in good health.

This chain joins TRBV7-9 and TRBJ2-7; D may be TRBD1 (5 bases). Deletions cut 5 bases from V and 5 bases from J, with 16 bases between. The CDR3 covers 14 residues. From germline, CDR1 is SEHNR and CDR2 FQNEAQ (reference sequence). The CDR3 protein is CASSQDRDSNEQYF. The CDR3 region has the DNA TGTGCCAGCAGCCAAGACCGAGACAGCAACGAGCAGTACTTC.

The V gene is TRBV28, the J gene TRBJ1-5; 7 nucleotides agree with TRBD1. CDR1 and CDR2 (germline): MDHEN, SYDVKM. V lost 5 bases, J lost 6 bases, and 7 bases stayed unmatched. The CDR3 spans 14 residues. CDR3 in DNA: TGTGCCAGCAGTCGCAGGGGGACGGGTCAGCCCCAGCATTTT. Residues: CASSRRGTGQPQHF. Filled out from reference TRBV28 and TRBJ1-5, the complete variable domain reads DVKVTQSSRYLVKRTGEKVFLECVQDMDHENMFWYRQDPGLGLRLIYFSYDVKMKEKGDIPEGYSVSREKKERFSLILESASTNQTSMYLCASSRRGTGQPQHFGDGTRLSIL.

The chain employs TRBV6-1 and TRBJ1-2, with 7 bases aligning to TRBD1. The ends lost 3 bases at V and 4 bases at J; junction bases unmatched: 5. Germline CDR1 and CDR2: MNHNS and SASEGT. This CDR3 has 14 amino acids. The CDR3 DNA reads TGTGCCAGCAGTGACCCGACAGGGCCCTATGGCTACACCTTC. This translates into CASSDPTGPYGYTF.

The chain joins TRBV11-2 to TRBJ2-1, with D perhaps matching TRBD2 (7 bases). From germline, CDR1 is SGHAT and CDR2 FQNNGV. The CDR3 sequence is 16 residues long. The V end was cut by 6 bases, the J end by 4 bases, with 19 bases between. This CDR3 is CASRKGGASGYNEQFF. The CDR3 nucleotides read TGTGCCAGCAGAAAAGGGGGGGCTAGCGGTTACAATGAGCAGTTCTTC.

The chain combines TRBV28 with TRBJ2-1, with D unresolved. CDR1 is MDHEN, CDR2 SYDVKM, per germline. The CDR3 length is 16 residues. The V end was cut by 6 bases, the J end by 4 bases, with 19 bases between. This CDR3 reads CASRPLGSKTYNEQFF. In DNA, the CDR3 is TGTGCCAGCAGGCCCCTCGGGTCCAAAACATACAATGAGCAGTTCTTC. The complete variable domain, with remaining parts taken from reference TRBV28 and TRBJ2-1, reads DVKVTQSSRYLVKRTGEKVFLECVQDMDHENMFWYRQDPGLGLRLIYFSYDVKMKEKGDIPEGYSVSREKKERFSLILESASTNQTSMYLCASRPLGSKTYNEQFFGPGTRLTVL.

This chain connects TRBV15 to TRBJ1-5, with D perhaps matching TRBD1 (5 bases). The CDR3 sequence is 14 residues long. Germline values: CDR1 LNHNV, CDR2 YYDKDF (reference sequence). The germline V and J ends were trimmed by 7 bases and 4 bases, with 14 bases remaining between them. The CDR3 region is CATNGDGGNQPQHF. As DNA, the CDR3 is TGTGCCACCAACGGGGACGGGGGAAATCAGCCCCAGCATTTT.

This clone was found once. V usage is TRBV5-1 and J usage is TRBJ2-7; maybe TRBD2 (6 bases). CDR1 is SGHRS, CDR2 YFSETQ, per germline. The germline V and J ends were trimmed by 7 bases and 2 bases, with 13 bases remaining between them. The CDR3 covers 13 residues. CDR3 residues: CASARERAYEQYF. The CDR3 DNA is TGCGCCAGCGCTCGGGAGAGAGCCTACGAGCAGTACTTC.

The J gene is TRBJ2-2, the V gene TRBV30; TRBD2 matches at 13 bases. CDR1 and CDR2 from the germline V gene are GTSNPN and SVGIG (reference sequence). The CDR3 is made up of 15 amino acids. V gave up 7 bases and J gave up 5 bases; unmatched junction bases: 7. The CDR3 coding sequence is TGTGCCTCCAAACTAGCGGGGGGGCCTACCGGGGAGCTGTTTTTT. Its translation is CASKLAGGPTGELFF. Based on the CDR3 plus reference TRBV30 and TRBJ2-2, the full variable domain is SQTIHQWPATLVQPVGSPLSLECTVEGTSNPNLYWYRQAAGRGLQLLFYSVGIGQISSEVPQNLSASRPQDRQFILSSKKLLLSDSGFYLCASKLAGGPTGELFFGEGSRLTVL.

This chain uses TRBV6-6 with TRBJ2-1; D might be TRBD1 (5 bases). This CDR3 region has 11 residues. Trimming took 0 bases from V and 13 from J, leaving 7 bases between them. Germline CDR1 and CDR2: MNHNY and SVGAGI (reference sequence). As DNA, the CDR3 is TGTGCCAGCAGTTACTCAGGGGATCAGTTCTTC. Translation: CASSYSGDQFF.

The chain recombines TRBV11-2 with TRBJ1-1; D not certain. V dropped 5 bases and J dropped 5 bases, with 12 bases sitting between them. The CDR3 has 13 amino acids. Per the germline V gene, CDR1 is SGHAT and CDR2 is FQNNGV. The CDR3 loop is CASSAAAATEAFF. CDR3 in DNA: TGTGCCAGCAGCGCTGCGGCAGCTACTGAAGCTTTCTTT.

The sample holds one count of this clone. J is TRBJ2-7 and V is TRBV6-1, with 10 bases identical to TRBD2. J lost 2 bases, V lost 2 bases, and 0 bases had no gene match. CDR1 and CDR2 (germline): MNHNS, SASEGT. This CDR3 has 14 amino acids. CDR3 sequence (DNA): TGTGCCAGCAGTGAAACTAGCGGGGCCTACGAGCAGTACTTC. Its translation: CASSETSGAYEQYF.

The chain couples TRBV5-1 to TRBJ2-7, with 10 bases aligning to TRBD2. The CDR3 extends over 15 amino acids. V shed 0 bases, J shed 6 bases, and the junction held 6 bases outside the gene matches. The germline CDR1 and CDR2 sequences are SGHRS and YFSETQ. CDR3: CASSLGLAGVSEQYF. CDR3 nucleotide sequence: TGCGCCAGCAGCTTGGGGCTAGCGGGAGTTAGCGAGCAGTACTTC.